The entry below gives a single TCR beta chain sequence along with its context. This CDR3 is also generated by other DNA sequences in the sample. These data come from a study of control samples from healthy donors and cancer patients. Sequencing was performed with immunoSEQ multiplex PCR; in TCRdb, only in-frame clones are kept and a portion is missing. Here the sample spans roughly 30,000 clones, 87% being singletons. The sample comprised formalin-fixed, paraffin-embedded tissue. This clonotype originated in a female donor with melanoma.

The CDR3 coding sequence is TGCGCCAGCAGCTTGGAGCCTGAGACTAGATCTTTCATTCAGTACTTC. Its translation: CASSLEPETRSFIQYF. V is TRBV5-1 and J is TRBJ2-4; a weak D match, TRBD2 (6 bases). From germline, CDR1 is SGHRS and CDR2 YFSETQ. V dropped 0 bases and J dropped 9 bases, with 19 bases sitting between them. This CDR3 has 16 amino acids.